The 9 T cell receptor beta chains in this list originate from one sample, sequenced in a study of identical twins. TCRdb re-called the 5' RACE reads through MiXCR, storing one row per CDR3 protein. The table includes hundreds of thousands of distinct CDR3 sequences, less than 25% detected once. This sample also belongs to another study, concerning T cells expressing NK-cell markers.

Sequenced: PBMCs. The receptors stem from a young woman in good health.

There are many counts of this clonotype. The chain recombines TRBV12-3 or TRBV12-4 with TRBJ1-5; 8 bases align to TRBD1. The CDR3 extends over 14 amino acids. The V segment lost 6 bases and the J segment 3 bases; nucleotides outside the gene matches: 4. For the CDR3, the DNA is TGTGCCAGCAGCCAGACAGGGGTCAATCAGCCCCAGCATTTT. Translating gives CASSQTGVNQPQHF.

V and J are TRBV9 and TRBJ2-3, with D perhaps TRBD2 (6 bases). This CDR3 has 19 residues. Germline V lookup: CDR1 SGDLS, CDR2 YYNGEE. V was clipped by 2 bases and J by 3 bases, with 25 bases between them. DNA for the CDR3: TGTGCCAGCAGCGTGAGACCGGGACTCCCTGTGCTTGGTACAGATACGCAGTATTTT. It is translated as CASSVRPGLPVLGTDTQYF. The full variable domain, its missing parts supplied by reference TRBV9 and TRBJ2-3, is DSGVTQTPKHLITATGQRVTLRCSPRSGDLSVYWYQQSLDQGLQFLIQYYNGEERAKGNILERFSAQQFPDLHSELNLSSLELGDSALYFCASSVRPGLPVLGTDTQYFGPGTRLTVL.

Only a few counts were recorded for this clonotype. The J gene is TRBJ2-1, the V gene TRBV5-8; the match to TRBD1 covers 11 bases. V was pared by 4 bases and J by 7 bases, with 10 bases of the junction left unmatched. The CDR3 loop spans 16 amino acids. Germline V lookup: CDR1 SGHTS, CDR2 YDEGEE. This CDR3 is CASSAGGQGAVNEQFF. CDR3 bases: TGTGCCAGCAGCGCCGGAGGACAGGGGGCAGTAAATGAGCAGTTCTTC.

This clonotype was counted at least ten times. This chain uses TRBV5-6 with TRBJ1-1; TRBD1 might be the D (5 bases). Germline V lookup: CDR1 SGHDT, CDR2 YYEEEE. CDR3 length: 14 residues. Deletions cut 1 base from V and 4 bases from J, with 11 bases between. This chain's CDR3 is CASSLKPDSTEAFF. The CDR3 DNA is TGTGCCAGCAGCTTGAAGCCCGACAGCACTGAAGCTTTCTTT.

This clonotype showed up just a few times. V usage is TRBV20-1 and J usage is TRBJ2-2; possible D gene TRBD2, 6 bases. Germline V gene data show CDR1 as DFQATT and CDR2 as SNEGSKA (reference sequence). This CDR3 is 14 amino acids long. V lost 3 bases, J lost 7 bases, and 15 bases lay in between. The CDR3 sequence: CSARPGSMNGELFF. In nucleotides, the CDR3 is TGCAGTGCTAGGCCCGGGAGTATGAACGGGGAGCTGTTTTTT.

The CDR3 loop is CASSPPQGSGSNEQYF. The CDR3, as DNA: TGTGCCAGCAGCCCCCCCCAGGGTTCGGGGTCCAACGAGCAGTACTTC. This rearrangement joins TRBV5-6 to TRBJ2-7, with D tentatively TRBD1 or TRBD2 (5 bases each). CDR1 SGHDT and CDR2 YYEEEE come from the germline V gene. V lost 4 bases, J lost 5 bases, and 22 bases lay in between. The CDR3 covers 16 residues.

This chain uses TRBV5-1 with TRBJ2-3; maybe TRBD1 (5 bases). Trimming removed 4 bases from V and 2 bases from J, with 11 bases in between. The CDR3 sequence is 14 residues long. Germline lookup yields CDR1 SGHRS and CDR2 YFSETQ. The CDR3 region has the DNA TGCGCCAGCAGCCCGGACACCACCACAGATACGCAGTATTTT. Amino acid sequence: CASSPDTTTDTQYF.

The V and J genes are TRBV15 and TRBJ2-5; 9 bases are shared with TRBD1. The CDR3 loop spans 15 amino acids. After removal of 5 bases from V and 4 bases from J, the junction contained 8 bases not matched to a gene. Germline CDR1 reads LNHNV; CDR2 reads YYDKDF (reference sequence). CDR3 sequence: CATSGWTGEGETQYF. CDR3 nucleotide sequence: TGTGCCACCAGCGGCTGGACAGGGGAGGGAGAGACCCAGTACTTC. Together with reference TRBV15 and TRBJ2-5, the CDR3 gives the full variable domain: DAMVIQNPRYQVTQFGKPVTLSCSQTLNHNVMYWYQQKSSQAPKLLFHYYDKDFNNEADTPDNFQSRRPNTSFCFLDIRSPGLGDTAMYLCATSGWTGEGETQYFGPGTRLLVL.

The chain employs TRBV7-8 and TRBJ1-4; the D gene is possibly TRBD1 (6 bases). Trimming removed 4 bases at V and 8 bases at J, with 14 bases between. The CDR3 is 14 residues long. Germline V gene data show CDR1 as SGHVS and CDR2 as FQNEAQ. CDR3 in DNA: TGTGCCAGCAGCTCCCAGGCGGGGGGCGAAAAACTGTTTTTT. This encodes CASSSQAGGEKLFF.